This TCR beta chain stems from a study of blood T cell repertoires in COVID-19. On the study more broadly: Spain, Italy and the United States supplied samples that represented acute and convalescent COVID-19. PBMCs, B-cell-depleted T cells, or T cells provided the cDNA or gDNA that made up the material.

Trimming took 6 bases from V and 7 from J, leaving 16 bases between them. Germline V lookup: CDR1 SNHLY, CDR2 FYNNEI. There are 14 residues in the CDR3. This clone was counted between two and nine times. In the authors' workflow: Amplification with reference gene primers provided the estimates of nucleated cell counts. The table came from immunoSEQ multiplex PCR; TCRdb's copy has only in-frame clones and leaves some out. The V and J calls and clone size come from that table; D and trimming were worked out from the DNA. Of around 250,000 clones listed, approximately 85% are singletons. Sequencing was done on a sample of peripheral blood. This chain uses TRBV2 with TRBJ1-3; D not resolved. This TCR came from a man older than 75 with acute or convalescent COVID-19. The CDR3: CASRNSAGGNTIYF. The CDR3 bases are TGTGCCAGCAGAAATTCGGCCGGCGGGAACACCATATATTTT. Variable domain in full (rest from reference TRBV2 and TRBJ1-3): EPEVTQTPSHQVTQMGQEVILRCVPISNHLYFYWYRQILGQKVEFLVSFYNNEISEKSEIFDDQFSVERPDGSNFTLKIRSTKLEDSAMYFCASRNSAGGNTIYFGEGSWLTVV.